This T cell receptor (beta chain) emerged from a study of blood T cell repertoires in COVID-19. In the study overall: Donors in the United States, Italy and Spain gave samples during acute or convalescent COVID-19.

Per the authors' pipeline: Cell counts per sample came from amplifying reference gene primers. The repertoire was sequenced with immunoSEQ multiplex PCR; TCRdb's copy has only in-frame clones and lacks some. The V and J calls and clone size are taken from that table; D and trimming were inferred from the DNA. This sample carries fewer than 350,000 clones, approximately 81% of them seen once, and the ten largest clones take under 3%. Germline V gene lookup returns CDR1 MNHEY and CDR2 SMNVEV (reference sequence). The CDR3 loop spans 16 amino acids. This clonotype was sampled from a woman aged 60-75 years with active or convalescent COVID-19. Material for sequencing was peripheral blood. This chain uses TRBV27 with TRBJ2-5; 11 bases agree with TRBD1. The J call could be wrong; TRBJ2-7 is a better fit for the DNA end. The CDR3 DNA follows: TGTGCCAGCAGTCCCCGGACAGGGGGCGGCTCCTACGAGCAGTACTTC. As protein: CASSPRTGGGSYEQYF.